This is a list of T cell receptor beta chains from one sample in a study of CD8 T cells in Susac syndrome. Each CDR3 protein is one row after TCRdb ran MiXCR on the immunoSEQ multiplex PCR reads. The data show 92,000 or so distinct CDR3 sequences, with approximately 96% seen just once and roughly 0.68% held by the top ten. The material sequenced was CD8+ T cells from PBMCs. These receptor sequences come from a human donor with Susac syndrome. CDR3s include the opening cysteine and the closing phenylalanine or tryptophan. D genes are given only for firm matches. Clone size is shown for a subset of rows, as once, few, many or a class of expanded clone.

TRBV30	NA	TRBJ2-3	NA	TGTGCCTGGAGTGTGATGACAGATACGCAGTATTTT	CAWSVMTDTQYF
TRBV3-1	NA	TRBJ2-5	NA	TGTGCCAGCAGCCAAGAGCTAGAGACCCAGTACTTC	CASSQELETQYF
TRBV9	NA	TRBJ2-6	NA	TGTGCCAGCAGTCCAACTGGCTCTGGGGCCAACGTCCTGACTTTC	CASSPTGSGANVLTF
TRBV7-2	NA	TRBJ1-2	NA	TGTGCCAGCAGTTGGGGAGGGTTCATTGGCTACACCTTC	CASSWGGFIGYTF
TRBV4-3	NA	TRBJ1-5	NA	TGCGCCAGCAGCCAAGATGCGGGCTGGCAGCCCCAGCATTTT	CASSQDAGWQPQHF
TRBV6-5	once	TRBJ1-2	NA	TGTGCCAGCCAATCCACGTGGGGCGCCGAGGGCTACACCTTC	CASQSTWGAEGYTF
TRBV12-3/TRBV12-4	NA	TRBJ1-5	NA	TGTGCCAGCAGTTTACGTTGGGGGGATAGCAATCAGCCCCAGCATTTT	CASSLRWGDSNQPQHF
TRBV20-1	once	TRBJ2-7	NA	TGCAGTGCTAGAGATCCCCTGGAGCTCTCCTACGAGCAGTACTTC	CSARDPLELSYEQYF
TRBV14	NA	TRBJ1-1	TRBD1	TGTGCCAGCAGCCAAGACGGGGGACAGAAAGCTTTCTTT	CASSQDGGQKAFF
TRBV12-3/TRBV12-4	once	TRBJ1-2	NA	TGTGCCAGCAGACCAATTATTAACTATGGCTACACCTTC	CASRPIINYGYTF
TRBV20-1	NA	TRBJ1-3	NA	TGCAGTGCTAGAGAGAGGGTCCGATTCTCTGGAAACACCATATATTTT	CSARERVRFSGNTIYF
TRBV9	NA	TRBJ2-1	NA	TGTGCCAGCAGCGAGGGCCGCGCAGCCCCTTCGCAGTTCTTC	CASSEGRAAPSQFF
TRBV29-1	NA	TRBJ2-7	TRBD1	TGCAGCGTTGAAGGAAGAAGGACAGGGGGCGGGTACGAGCAGTACTTC	CSVEGRRTGGGYEQYF
TRBV12-3/TRBV12-4	NA	TRBJ1-2	NA	TGTGCCAGCAGTCCCCCGAATAACTATGGCTACACCTTC	CASSPPNNYGYTF
TRBV15	NA	TRBJ2-7	NA	TGTGCCACCAGCAGAGAGACTGGCTACGAGCAGTACTTC	CATSRETGYEQYF
TRBV6-4	NA	TRBJ2-7	TRBD1	TGTGCCAGCAGGGGACAGCCCTACGAGCAGTACTTC	CASRGQPYEQYF
TRBV25-1	NA	TRBJ1-5	TRBD1	TGTGCCAGCAGTGAGACAGGGGACAATCAGCCCCAGCATTTT	CASSETGDNQPQHF
TRBV2	NA	TRBJ2-5	TRBD2	TGTGCCAGCAGTAAAACTAGCGGGGGAGAGGAGACCCAGTACTTC	CASSKTSGGEETQYF
TRBV29-1	NA	TRBJ2-7	TRBD1	TGCAGCGTTGTGGAGACAGGGGTCGAGCAGTACTTC	CSVVETGVEQYF
TRBV12-5	NA	TRBJ2-6	NA	TGTGCTAGTGGTCTTGGCACCGGGGCCAACGTCCTGACTTTC	CASGLGTGANVLTF
TRBV2	NA	TRBJ1-1	NA	TGTGCCAGCAGCGCAAAGACGGCCACTGAAGCTTTCTTT	CASSAKTATEAFF
TRBV15	NA	TRBJ1-2	NA	TGTGCCACCAGCTCCCGAACAGGACAGCAAAGCTATGGCTACACCTTC	CATSSRTGQQSYGYTF
TRBV11-3	NA	TRBJ2-2	TRBD1	TGTGCCAGCAGCTATGCAGGGGGCTCCGGGGAGCTGTTTTTT	CASSYAGGSGELFF
TRBV3-1	NA	TRBJ2-7	NA	TGTGCCAGCAGCCAAGATCTGGCTAGCGACTACGAGCAGTACTTC	CASSQDLASDYEQYF
TRBV6-5	NA	TRBJ1-2	TRBD1	TGTGCCAGCAGTTCTTCTTGGGACAGGGCGAGGGGCTACACCTTC	CASSSSWDRARGYTF
TRBV7-2	few	TRBJ2-1	TRBD1	TGTGCCAGCAGTATAGGGGGCTTGGGCGAGCAGTTCTTC	CASSIGGLGEQFF
TRBV20-1	NA	TRBJ1-1	TRBD1	TGCAGTGCTAGAGATCGACAGGGGCACACTGAAGCTTTCTTT	CSARDRQGHTEAFF
TRBV27	NA	TRBJ1-1	NA	TGTGCCAGCAGTTTAATAGGGTCTGAAGCTTTCTTT	CASSLIGSEAFF
TRBV30	NA	TRBJ1-1	TRBD1	TGTGCCTGGAGTCCAGGACAGGGGAACACTGAAGCTTTCTTT	CAWSPGQGNTEAFF
TRBV12-3/TRBV12-4	NA	TRBJ1-2	NA	TGTGCCAGCAGTCCAGGGGCAGGTCCCTATGGCTACACCTTC	CASSPGAGPYGYTF
TRBV27	NA	TRBJ2-1	NA	TGTGCCAGCAGTTTATCGGGCGGGGGCCTCAATGAGCAGTTCTTC	CASSLSGGGLNEQFF
TRBV6-1	NA	TRBJ2-3	NA	TGTGCCAGCAAGTGGGGAACGGAAGGATTCACAGATACGCAGTATTTT	CASKWGTEGFTDTQYF
TRBV30	NA	TRBJ2-6	NA	TGTGCCTGTGGCGGGGATCCCCTCTGGGCCAACGTCCTGACTTTC	CACGGDPLWANVLTF
TRBV3-1	NA	TRBJ1-5	TRBD1	TGTGCCAGCAGCCCTCAGACAGGGGTGGATCAGCCCCAGCATTTT	CASSPQTGVDQPQHF
TRBV29-1	once	TRBJ1-2	NA	TGCAGCGTTGAGGACAGCTATAACTATGGCTACACCTTC	CSVEDSYNYGYTF
TRBV7-9	NA	TRBJ2-7	NA	TGTGCCAGCAGCTTAGTGGCCAGTTCCTACGAGCAGTACTTC	CASSLVASSYEQYF
TRBV5-1	NA	TRBJ2-3	TRBD1	TGCGCCAGCAGCTTGGACCTTGGGACAGGGTCCACAGATACGCAGTATTTT	CASSLDLGTGSTDTQYF
TRBV27	few	TRBJ2-3	NA	TGTGCCAGCAGTTTGAAGAGAACAGATACGCAGTATTTT	CASSLKRTDTQYF
TRBV19	NA	TRBJ1-2	NA	TGTGCCAGTACCTCGGGCCCATACTATGGCTACACCTTC	CASTSGPYYGYTF
TRBV12-3/TRBV12-4	NA	TRBJ2-7	TRBD1	TGTGCCAGCACCGCCCGGGACAGAGCCTACGAGCAGTACTTC	CASTARDRAYEQYF
TRBV7-2	once	TRBJ2-7	NA	TGTGCCAGCAGCCGGACGTCTGCTTACGAGCAGTACTTC	CASSRTSAYEQYF
TRBV6-5	NA	TRBJ2-4	NA	TGTGCCAGCAGTTCAGACCGAGAAAACATTCAGTACTTC	CASSSDRENIQYF
TRBV4-1	NA	TRBJ1-6	NA	TGCGCCAGCAGCCAAGCCTACTCGGCGCCACCCCTCCACTTT	CASSQAYSAPPLHF